The present TCR beta chain was sequenced within a study of blood T cell repertoires in COVID-19. Study-wide context: T cells, B-cell-depleted T cells, or PBMCs supplied cDNA or gDNA.

Study processing details: Amplification of reference gene primers provided the estimated nucleated cell counts. TCRdb keeps only in-frame clones here, not all; method: immunoSEQ multiplex PCR. That table furnishes V, J and clone size, whereas the DNA furnished D and trimming. This table holds tens of thousands of clones, about 75% found once. The CDR3 consists of 16 residues. V was trimmed by 2 bases and J by 0 bases, leaving 11 bases between them. Germline CDR1 and CDR2: SGHRS and YFSETQ. The chain links TRBV5-1 to TRBJ2-2; D is possibly TRBD1 (6 bases). The receptor's source is a woman aged 80 or over with acute or convalescent COVID-19. Sequenced: peripheral blood. CDR3 coding DNA: TGCGCCAGCAGCTTCAGGGGCCTCGCGAACACCGGGGAGCTGTTTTTT. Its protein product is CASSFRGLANTGELFF.